This T cell receptor beta chain is from a study of T cell repertoires in cytomegalovirus infection. Whole-study context: TCR beta signatures that were public indicated CMV infection and matching HLA type.

The CDR3 has 16 residues. The ends were cut back, 2 bases at V and 8 bases at J, with 21 bases in the middle. Findings of the study overall: Summed frequency of shared TCR beta families picked out CMV carriers who also had the relevant HLA. In two of eight donors, the top clonotype was HLA-C-restricted CMV-specific.

TCRdb redid the calling of the reads with MiXCR, one entry per CDR3 protein. This sample has some 110,000 distinct CDR3 sequences; roughly a tenth occur once, and the top ten carry approximately 33%. This clonotype was observed a handful of times. What it binds is unknown. This chain connects TRBV12-3 or TRBV12-4 to TRBJ1-2; D is perhaps TRBD1 (5 bases). This sequence originates from a human donor in good health (CMV status not recorded). Some clones in this sample may be carry-over from other donors' samples. The sample taken for sequencing was PBMCs, sequenced either directly or after in vitro stimulation (not recorded which). The CDR3 loop reads CASSLTSLGGTDGYTF. For the CDR3, the DNA is TGTGCCAGCAGTTTAACGTCTCTGGGAGGGACTGACGGCTACACCTTC.